Below, 25 T cell receptor beta chains from the same sample are listed, as sequenced in a study of T cell responses to AZD1222 COVID-19 vaccine. The table came from immunoSEQ multiplex PCR; TCRdb's copy has only in-frame clones and leaves some out. Among about 100,000 clones listed, approximately 89% were seen once. The specimen was peripheral blood, collected on day 0 of MenACWY control vaccination. Source of these receptors: an adult in good health.

The V gene is TRBV28, the J gene TRBJ1-1, with 8 bases fitting TRBD1. The germline CDR1 and CDR2 sequences are MDHEN and SYDVKM. Trimming cost V 5 bases and J 2 bases; bases outside gene matches: 13. The CDR3 extends over 17 amino acids. CDR3: CASSPPGQEIYNTEAFF. The CDR3, as DNA: TGTGCCAGCAGTCCACCGGGACAGGAGATCTATAACACTGAAGCTTTCTTT.

This rearrangement joins TRBV28 to TRBJ1-2, with unresolved D. The CDR3 runs 12 residues. Trimming stripped 7 bases from V and 4 bases from J, with 10 bases between. Germline V gene data show CDR1 as MDHEN and CDR2 as SYDVKM. As DNA, the CDR3 is TGTGCCAGCACCGACTACAGCTATGGCTACACCTTC. Protein sequence: CASTDYSYGYTF.

The chain combines TRBV6-2 or TRBV6-3 with TRBJ2-1; perhaps TRBD2 as D (5 bases). Looked up from germline, CDR1 is MNHEY and CDR2 is SVGEGT. The CDR3 has 12 residues. The V end lost 6 bases, the J end lost 8 bases, and 11 bases lay between the germline ends. CDR3 DNA sequence: TGTGCCAGCAGCCCTGACGGGGATGAGCAGTTCTTC. It encodes CASSPDGDEQFF.

The DNA of the CDR3 is TGTGCCAGCAGTGATGGGAAGGCAGGTCTTACAGATACGCAGTATTTT. Translating gives CASSDGKAGLTDTQYF. V usage is TRBV2 and J usage is TRBJ2-3; D ambiguous. There are 16 residues in the CDR3. V lost 3 bases to trimming and J lost 3 bases, with 16 bases between them. The germline gives CDR1 SNHLY, CDR2 FYNNEI. Using reference TRBV2 and TRBJ2-3 for the parts outside the CDR3, the full variable domain is EPEVTQTPSHQVTQMGQEVILRCVPISNHLYFYWYRQILGQKVEFLVSFYNNEISEKSEIFDDQFSVERPDGSNFTLKIRSTKLEDSAMYFCASSDGKAGLTDTQYFGPGTRLTVL.

In its sample, this clone was seen once. The chain carries TRBV6-7 and TRBJ2-1, with 10 bases lining up with TRBD2. TRBV6-7 is an ORF, with its function uncertain. V shed 2 bases and J 8 bases; nucleotides not matched to a gene: 9. The CDR3 sequence is 16 residues long. In DNA, the CDR3 is TGTGCCAGCAGTTACCGTCCTAGCGGGAGTAGAGATGAGCAGTTCTTC. Amino acid sequence: CASSYRPSGSRDEQFF.

This rearrangement joins TRBV30 to TRBJ1-2; tentative D call: TRBD1 (6 bases). Germline assignment: CDR1 GTSNPN and CDR2 SVGIG (reference sequence). Between the trimmed V and J ends, which lost 5 bases and 3 bases, there was a span of 16 bases. The CDR3 covers 14 residues. CDR3 sequence (DNA): TGTGCCTGGCACCCCCAGGGGTTCTACTATGGCTACACCTTC. Its translation: CAWHPQGFYYGYTF.

The chain links TRBV3-1 (or the pseudogene TRBV3-2) to TRBJ2-5; D unclear. V was pared by 0 bases and J by 0 bases, with 8 bases between. CDR3 length: 15 residues. CDR1 is LGHDT and CDR2 is YNNKEL in the germline V gene (reference sequence). As DNA, the CDR3 is TGTGCCAGCAGCCAAGATATAGGGAACCAAGAGACCCAGTACTTC. Its translation: CASSQDIGNQETQYF.

The CDR3 spells CASSSAPSGLAGGGQYF. CDR3 in DNA: TGTGCCAGCAGTTCGGCCCCCTCGGGACTAGCGGGGGGCGGGCAGTACTTC. V and J are TRBV28 and TRBJ2-7; 15 bases fit TRBD2. The CDR3 length is 17 residues. The J segment lost 9 bases and the V segment lost 4 bases, leaving 13 bases of the junction unmatched. The germline V gene has CDR1 MDHEN and CDR2 SYDVKM.

The chain carries TRBV15 and TRBJ1-5; no firm D call. This CDR3 has 12 amino acids. Deletions cut 0 bases from V and 6 bases from J, with 3 bases between. CDR1 LNHNV and CDR2 YYDKDF come from the germline V gene (reference sequence). For the CDR3, the DNA is TGTGCCACCAGCAGAGATCTTCAGCCCCAGCATTTT. Amino acids: CATSRDLQPQHF.

This chain links TRBV6-5 with TRBJ2-2, with D possibly TRBD1 on 5 matching bases. Germline assignment: CDR1 MNHEY and CDR2 SVGAGI. The CDR3 consists of 14 residues. Trimming shortened V by 6 bases and J by 5 bases, and 13 bases separated the two germline ends. The CDR3 sequence: CASSADRLTGELFF. The CDR3 DNA follows: TGTGCCAGCAGCGCCGACAGACTGACCGGGGAGCTGTTTTTT.

The CDR3 nucleotides read TGTGCCAGCAGCCAAGACAAGGGGCGTTTGTCCTACGAGCAGTACTTC. Its translation: CASSQDKGRLSYEQYF. The chain employs TRBV3-1 (or the pseudogene TRBV3-2) and TRBJ2-7; D possibly corresponds to TRBD1 (5 bases). The CDR3 spans 16 residues. V was trimmed by 0 bases and J by 1 base, leaving 13 bases between them. The germline gives CDR1 LGHDT, CDR2 YNNKEL (reference sequence).

In DNA, the CDR3 is TGTGCCAGTAGCGTAGTGGATGAGCAGTTCTTC. As protein: CASSVVDEQFF. V is TRBV19 and J is TRBJ2-1; D remains ambiguous. Trimming removed 6 bases from V and 8 bases from J, with 8 bases in between. The CDR3 sequence is 11 residues long. The germline gives CDR1 LNHDA, CDR2 SQIVND (reference sequence).

The chain recombines TRBV18 with TRBJ1-4; D is unresolved. Germline CDR1 and CDR2: KGHSH and LQKENI. CDR3 size: 13 residues. V was trimmed by 2 bases and J by 6 bases, leaving 7 bases between them. The CDR3 DNA follows: TGTGCCAGCTCACCAGATATAGATGAAAAACTGTTTTTT. The encoded protein is CASSPDIDEKLFF.

This chain connects TRBV11-3 to TRBJ2-2; tentatively, D is TRBD1 (6 bases). The CDR3 extends over 15 amino acids. Trimming took 5 bases from V and 2 from J, leaving 12 bases between them. Per germline, CDR1 SGHNT and CDR2 YENEEA. The CDR3 spells CASSPGQPNTGELFF. DNA for the CDR3: TGTGCCAGCAGCCCAGGACAGCCAAACACCGGGGAGCTGTTTTTT. Full variable domain (outside the CDR3, taken from reference TRBV11-3 and TRBJ2-2): EAGVVQSPRYKIIEKKQPVAFWCNPISGHNTLYWYLQNLGQGPELLIRYENEEAVDDSQLPKDRFSAERLKGVDSTLKIQPAELGDSAVYLCASSPGQPNTGELFFGEGSRLTVL.

V and J are TRBV14 and TRBJ1-6; D gene unclear. Germline V gene sequence: CDR1 SGHDN, CDR2 FVKESK. The V end lost 0 bases, the J end lost 6 bases, and 3 bases lay between the germline ends. This CDR3 has 13 amino acids. This chain's CDR3 is CASSQDRNSPLHF. In nucleotides, the CDR3 is TGTGCCAGCAGCCAAGATCGTAATTCACCCCTCCACTTT.

This clone was detected only once. The chain recombines TRBV7-2 with TRBJ2-3; possibly TRBD2 for D (7 bases). CDR3 length: 15 residues. The germline gives CDR1 SGHTA, CDR2 FQGNSA. V was shortened by 4 bases and J by 3 bases, with 14 bases between the two germline ends. CDR3: CASSSGGQGTDTQYF. CDR3 DNA sequence: TGTGCCAGCAGCTCCGGGGGGCAGGGTACAGATACGCAGTATTTT.

This clone was recorded a few times. This chain uses TRBV4-2 with TRBJ1-1, with D perhaps TRBD1 (6 bases). The V and J ends lost 0 bases and 3 bases respectively, with 17 bases between them. Germline V CDR1 and CDR2: LGHNA, YNFKEQ. CDR3 length equals 17 residues. CDR3 bases: TGTGCCAGCAGCCAAGATCCTGTGCAGAGGGGGGACACTGAAGCTTTCTTT. Translation gives CASSQDPVQRGDTEAFF.

V gene TRBV11-2 combines with J gene TRBJ1-2; tentative D call: TRBD1 (5 bases). The CDR3 consists of 13 residues. V was pared by 4 bases and J by 5 bases, with 11 bases between. Germline V gene data show CDR1 as SGHAT and CDR2 as FQNNGV. This chain's CDR3 is CASSSDSRYGYTF. The CDR3, as DNA: TGTGCCAGCAGCTCCGACAGCCGGTATGGCTACACCTTC.

As DNA, the CDR3 is TGTGCCAGCAGTGGATCCGGGATCTCGCAAGAGACCCAGTACTTC. It specifies CASSGSGISQETQYF. The rearrangement uses TRBV28 and TRBJ2-5; a possible D gene is TRBD2 (5 bases). Germline V gene lookup returns CDR1 MDHEN and CDR2 SYDVKM. Deletions cut 5 bases from V and 2 bases from J, with 15 bases between. The CDR3 contains 15 residues.

This sequence joins TRBV28 and TRBJ2-5; D not certain. Germline V gene sequence: CDR1 MDHEN, CDR2 SYDVKM. V lost 6 bases to trimming and J lost 2 bases, with 1 base between them. CDR3 length equals 10 residues. The DNA of the CDR3 is TGTGCCAGCAGGCAAGAGACCCAGTACTTC. Encoded protein: CASRQETQYF.

The chain has TRBV5-1 and TRBJ2-7; D gene uncertain. Trimming took 0 bases from V and 3 from J, leaving 13 bases between them. The V gene's germline CDR1 is SGHRS and CDR2 YFSETQ. This CDR3 contains 15 residues. Here the CDR3 reads CASSLGPLESYEQYF. In DNA, the CDR3 is TGCGCCAGCAGCTTGGGACCCCTGGAGAGCTACGAGCAGTACTTC. The variable domain in full, completed from reference TRBV5-1 and TRBJ2-7, reads KAGVTQTPRYLIKTRGQQVTLSCSPISGHRSVSWYQQTPGQGLQFLFEYFSETQRNKGNFPGRFSGRQFSNSRSEMNVSTLELGDSALYLCASSLGPLESYEQYFGPGTRLTVT.

This sequence joins TRBV29-1 and TRBJ2-5; 11 bases agree with TRBD1. CDR3 length equals 13 residues. Germline CDR1 SQVTM, CDR2 ANQGSEA. V lost 5 bases, J lost 4 bases, and 3 bases stayed unmatched. The CDR3 reads CSVRGTGGETQYF. CDR3 DNA: TGCAGCGTTCGCGGGACAGGGGGAGAGACCCAGTACTTC.

This clone was counted a single time. J is TRBJ1-2 and V is TRBV12-3 or TRBV12-4, with 10 nucleotides matching TRBD1. The CDR3 extends over 13 amino acids. V lost 9 bases, J lost 4 bases, and 5 bases stayed unmatched. The CDR3 bases are TGTGCCAGTACCGGGACAGGGGTCTATGGCTACACCTTC. It encodes CASTGTGVYGYTF.

The gene calls are TRBV7-2 and TRBJ1-1, with D uncertain. This CDR3 region has 13 residues. Trimming shortened V by 1 base and J by 1 base, and 4 bases separated the two germline ends. Germline V CDR1 and CDR2: SGHTA, FQGNSA. The CDR3 sequence: CASSLGWNTEAFF. CDR3 coding DNA: TGTGCCAGCAGCTTAGGCTGGAACACTGAAGCTTTCTTT. Full variable domain (outside the CDR3, taken from reference TRBV7-2 and TRBJ1-1): GAGVSQSPSNKVTEKGKDVELRCDPISGHTALYWYRQSLGQGLEFLIYFQGNSAPDKSGLPSDRFSAERTGGSVSTLTIQRTQQEDSAVYLCASSLGWNTEAFFGQGTRLTVV.

The genes are TRBV10-2 and TRBJ2-7; unclear D gene. This CDR3 comprises 17 residues. V lost 0 bases, J lost 0 bases, and 15 bases lay in between. CDR1 WSHSY and CDR2 SAAADI come from the germline V gene. The chain's CDR3 is CASSESVGTQSSYEQYF. The CDR3, as DNA: TGCGCCAGCAGTGAGTCGGTGGGCACACAGAGCTCCTACGAGCAGTACTTC.